This passage covers 28 T cell receptor beta chains from one sample sequenced in a study of low-dose radiotherapy and immunotherapy resistance in tumors. With TRAV- and TRBV-specific primers, first-strand cDNA was made, covering the alpha and beta chains. A constant-region primer paired with the V-primer adapter amplified TCRs over about 20 PCR cycles. TCRdb independently ran MiXCR on the reads; one entry per CDR3 protein. The data hold around 9,800 distinct CDR3 sequences, with about 75% observed a single time. These TCRs come from a human donor with advanced metastatic prostate, ovarian, gallbladder or colorectal cancer (not recorded which). This table probably holds off-target reads from a library built for another chain.

This clonotype was detected only a few times. This sequence joins TRBV6-8 and TRBJ1-2; D ambiguous. This CDR3 region has 13 residues. The V and J ends lost 2 bases and 4 bases respectively, with 8 bases between them. CDR1 is MNHGY and CDR2 is SAAAGT in the germline V gene. CDR3 nucleotides: TGTGCCAGCAGTTACACGGCAGTCTATGGCTACACCTTC. Protein product: CASSYTAVYGYTF.

The rearrangement uses TRBV5-5 and TRBJ1-2; D is uncertain. Trimming removed 0 bases from V and 3 bases from J, with 9 bases in between. The germline gives CDR1 SGHKS, CDR2 YYEKEE (reference sequence). The CDR3 runs 14 residues. The CDR3 spells CASSLGGTDYGYTF. Written as DNA, the CDR3 is TGTGCCAGCAGCTTGGGGGGAACGGACTATGGCTACACCTTC.

Comment on this clonotype: Mismatch with germline at one junction end may stem from a read error. The rearrangement joins TRBV29-1 to TRBJ2-5; D may be TRBD1 or TRBD2 (5 bases each). This CDR3 region has 12 residues. Germline loops: CDR1 SQVTM, CDR2 ANQGSEA. The CDR3 sequence: CSVEHGGSTHHF. The CDR3 nucleotides are TGCAGCGTTGAACATGGGGGATCCACACACCACTTC.

The J gene is TRBJ2-7, the V gene TRBV29-1, with 8 bases identical to TRBD1. The CDR3 has 14 residues. The germline V gene encodes CDR1 SQVTM and CDR2 ANQGSEA. The J segment lost 1 base and the V segment lost 5 bases, leaving 7 bases of the junction unmatched. CDR3 residues: CSVLGTGRSYEQYF. Written as DNA, the CDR3 is TGCAGCGTTTTAGGGACAGGACGTTCCTACGAGCAGTACTTC.

This rearrangement joins TRBV4-3 to TRBJ1-2; D unclear. V lost 1 base and J 2 bases, leaving 14 bases between the germline ends. The CDR3 extends over 16 amino acids. Germline lookup yields CDR1 LGHNA and CDR2 YSLEER. The CDR3 DNA is TGCGCCAGCAGCCAAGTGCGGCAGCTCAACAACTATGGCTACACCTTC. Translating gives CASSQVRQLNNYGYTF.

This clonotype was observed a single time. V and J are TRBV18 and TRBJ2-7; D gene uncertain. Per the germline V gene, CDR1 is KGHSH and CDR2 is LQKENI. The CDR3 is made up of 14 amino acids. With 3 bases removed from V and 0 bases from J, the gap between germline ends came to 9 bases. Written as DNA, the CDR3 is TGTGCCAGCTCACCGGGATGGAGCTCCTACGAGCAGTACTTC. Protein sequence: CASSPGWSSYEQYF.

In DNA form, the CDR3 reads TGTGCCACCAGCAGAGGCCCGTCAGGGACTAAAAATGAAAAACTGTTTTTT. Its translation is CATSRGPSGTKNEKLFF. This chain uses TRBV15 with TRBJ1-4; TRBD1 might be the D (5 bases). The ends were cut back, 1 base at V and 5 bases at J, with 17 bases in the middle. Germline CDR1 LNHNV, CDR2 YYDKDF (reference sequence). The CDR3 is 17 amino acids.

The rearrangement uses TRBV4-1 and TRBJ2-7, with D tentatively TRBD1 (6 bases). This CDR3 has 13 amino acids. Germline V gene sequence: CDR1 MGHRA, CDR2 YSYEKL. V was shortened by 1 base and J by 7 bases, with 11 bases between the two germline ends. The CDR3 reads CASSQGGGTEQYF. CDR3 coding DNA: TGCGCCAGCAGCCAAGGAGGGGGTACGGAGCAGTACTTC.

V usage is TRBV7-2 and J usage is TRBJ2-2; weak D call: TRBD2 (5 bases). V was cut by 5 bases and J by 2 bases, with 18 bases left in between. Germline V gene data show CDR1 as SGHTA and CDR2 as FQGNSA. This CDR3 contains 17 residues. The CDR3 DNA reads TGTGCCAGCAGCCCGGCCGAGGCGGGCGGTAACACCGGGGAGCTGTTTTTT. Its translation is CASSPAEAGGNTGELFF.

The chain employs TRBV28 and TRBJ2-1; 14 bases line up with TRBD2. Germline trimming cut 10 bases from V and 7 bases from J; bases unmatched to any gene: 18. The CDR3 sequence is 18 residues long. Germline V gene data show CDR1 as MDHEN and CDR2 as SYDVKM. The CDR3 sequence: CAIEGTWTSGRIGNEQFF. The CDR3 coding sequence is TGTGCCATCGAAGGAACCTGGACTAGCGGGAGGATAGGGAATGAGCAGTTCTTC.

CDR3 loop: CSVGDPYNEQFF. CDR3 coding DNA: TGCAGCGTTGGGGACCCATACAATGAGCAGTTCTTC. V is TRBV29-1 and J is TRBJ2-1; D is perhaps TRBD1 or TRBD2 (5 bases each). Germline loops: CDR1 SQVTM, CDR2 ANQGSEA. Trimming shortened V by 4 bases and J by 4 bases, and 8 bases separated the two germline ends. The CDR3 runs 12 residues.

This chain uses TRBV29-1 with TRBJ2-1; 9 bases align to TRBD1. Germline CDR1 and CDR2: SQVTM and ANQGSEA. With 7 bases clipped from V and 6 bases from J, the junction kept 10 bases outside the gene matches. This CDR3 contains 14 residues. This chain's CDR3 is CSAGGTGTGNEQFF. The CDR3 bases are TGCAGCGCCGGCGGGACAGGGACTGGCAATGAGCAGTTCTTC.

The CDR3 sequence is CASSLTGDTEAFF. CDR3 in DNA: TGTGCCAGCAGTCTGACAGGGGACACTGAAGCTTTCTTT. The chain employs TRBV6-8 and TRBJ1-1; 8 nucleotides line up with TRBD1. Germline assignment: CDR1 MNHGY and CDR2 SAAAGT. CDR3 length equals 13 residues. V shed 5 bases, J shed 3 bases, and the junction held 2 bases outside the gene matches.

The chain combines TRBV7-9 with TRBJ1-1; tentatively, D is TRBD1 (5 bases). Trimming took off 3 bases at V and 1 base at J, with 9 bases between the two ends. Germline V lookup: CDR1 SEHNR, CDR2 FQNEAQ (reference sequence). The CDR3 extends over 14 amino acids. CDR3 DNA: TGTGCCAGCAGCTTGTCAGGGTCGAACACTGAAGCTTTCTTT. Translated, it gives CASSLSGSNTEAFF. Full variable domain (outside the CDR3, taken from reference TRBV7-9 and TRBJ1-1): DTGVSQNPRHKITKRGQNVTFRCDPISEHNRLYWYRQTLGQGPEFLTYFQNEAQLEKSRLLSDRFSAERPKGSFSTLEIQRTEQGDSAMYLCASSLSGSNTEAFFGQGTRLTVV.

The chain employs TRBV28 and TRBJ1-5, with unresolved D. CDR1 and CDR2 (germline): MDHEN, SYDVKM. CDR3 length: 13 residues. V lost 6 bases, J lost 1 base, and 7 bases lay in between. CDR3: CASSRPSNQPQHF. The CDR3 DNA is TGTGCCAGCAGCCGCCCCAGCAATCAGCCCCAGCATTTT.

This clonotype was recorded only once. This CDR3 reads CSARDRPSGRGNEQFF. The CDR3 DNA sequence: TGCAGTGCTAGAGATCGCCCTAGCGGGAGGGGGAATGAGCAGTTCTTC. V usage is TRBV20-1 and J usage is TRBJ2-1; 12 nucleotides agree with TRBD2. V lost 0 bases to trimming and J lost 7 bases; unmatched junction nucleotides: 7. CDR3 length: 16 amino acids. Germline V gene sequence: CDR1 DFQATT, CDR2 SNEGSKA (reference sequence).

V is TRBV7-2 and J is TRBJ2-2; unclear D gene. The CDR3 runs 13 residues. The V and J ends lost 1 base and 6 bases respectively, with 6 bases between them. Germline V gene data show CDR1 as SGHTA and CDR2 as FQGNSA. CDR3 protein: CASSLGSPGELFF. As DNA, the CDR3 is TGTGCCAGCAGCTTAGGTAGTCCCGGGGAGCTGTTTTTT.

The table lists this clonotype with a few counts. The rearrangement joins TRBV3-1 to TRBJ2-1, with unresolved D. V lost 1 base, J lost 6 bases, and 10 bases lay in between. The germline gives CDR1 LGHDT, CDR2 YNNKEL (reference sequence). The CDR3 spans 14 residues. The CDR3 DNA reads as TGTGCCAGCAGCCAAGCGTTCGTGTCCAATGAGCAGTTCTTC. Protein product: CASSQAFVSNEQFF.

The J gene is TRBJ2-7, the V gene TRBV29-1, with unresolved D. V lost 6 bases, J lost 5 bases, and 17 bases lay in between. In germline, CDR1 is SQVTM, CDR2 ANQGSEA. This CDR3 contains 13 residues. The CDR3 region is CSVALTGAHEQYF. In DNA, the CDR3 is TGCAGCGTCGCCCTGACGGGTGCCCACGAGCAGTACTTC.

The gene calls are TRBV20-1 and TRBJ2-3; 11 nucleotides agree with TRBD2. There are 17 residues in the CDR3. V lost 2 bases, J lost 2 bases, and 9 bases stayed unmatched. In germline, CDR1 is DFQATT, CDR2 SNEGSKA (reference sequence). The DNA for the CDR3 is TGCAGTGCTAGACAGCCCGGACTAGCGGGTCCCACAGATACGCAGTATTTT. Protein product: CSARQPGLAGPTDTQYF.

The chain recombines TRBV12-3 or TRBV12-4 with TRBJ2-7; possible D gene TRBD2, 5 bases. The CDR3 extends over 12 amino acids. V lost 3 bases, J lost 5 bases, and 8 bases lay in between. This CDR3 reads CASSFLSDEQYF. The CDR3 bases are TGTGCCAGCAGTTTTCTTAGCGACGAGCAGTACTTC.

This chain connects TRBV29-1 to TRBJ2-6, with D unclear. The V and J ends lost 0 bases and 3 bases respectively, with 12 bases between them. The CDR3 loop spans 16 amino acids. Germline loops: CDR1 SQVTM, CDR2 ANQGSEA. The CDR3 loop is CSVEDHMNGGANVLTF. CDR3 DNA sequence: TGCAGCGTTGAAGATCATATGAATGGTGGGGCCAACGTCCTGACTTTC.

The genes are TRBV20-1 and TRBJ2-1; possible D gene TRBD2, 6 bases. V lost 6 bases, J lost 9 bases, and 15 bases lay in between. This CDR3 spans 12 amino acids. Germline V gives CDR1 DFQATT, CDR2 SNEGSKA (reference sequence). The CDR3 loop reads CSAKEGLFEQFF. The CDR3 nucleotides read TGCAGTGCAAAGGAGGGCCTATTTGAGCAGTTCTTC.

This clonotype was seen only a few times. The chain combines TRBV19 with TRBJ1-2, with TRBD1 identical over 10 bases. The CDR3 is made up of 13 amino acids. Germline V gene data show CDR1 as LNHDA and CDR2 as SQIVND (reference sequence). V lost 9 bases to trimming and J lost 4 bases; unmatched junction nucleotides: 5. The CDR3 loop reads CASRQGATYGYTF. The CDR3 region has the DNA TGTGCCAGCAGACAGGGGGCCACCTATGGCTACACCTTC.

The genes are TRBV3-1 and TRBJ2-1, with 7 bases fitting TRBD2. The ends lost 1 base at V and 8 bases at J; junction bases unmatched: 11. CDR3 length: 16 residues. Germline V gene data show CDR1 as LGHDT and CDR2 as YNNKEL (reference sequence). CDR3 region: CASSQGIAGETDEQFF. The CDR3 nucleotides are TGTGCCAGCAGCCAAGGTATCGCGGGAGAGACGGATGAGCAGTTCTTC.

The rearrangement links TRBV5-6 to TRBJ2-7; 7 bases match TRBD1. The CDR3 covers 14 residues. Germline-derived CDR1 and CDR2 are SGHDT and YYEEEE. The ends lost 0 bases at V and 4 bases at J; junction bases unmatched: 4. The CDR3 coding sequence is TGTGCCAGCAGCTTGGAAGGGGGCGAATACGAGCAGTACTTC. It encodes CASSLEGGEYEQYF.

This chain links TRBV6-8 with TRBJ2-7; D remains ambiguous. CDR1 is MNHGY, CDR2 SAAAGT, per germline. With 3 bases removed from V and 2 bases from J, the gap between germline ends came to 14 bases. This CDR3 contains 15 residues. The CDR3 nucleotides are TGTGCCAGCAGTTATTCGTTCATTGGGACCTACGAGCAGTACTTC. Translating gives CASSYSFIGTYEQYF.

V gene TRBV2 combines with J gene TRBJ1-1; D is undetermined. The germline V and J ends were trimmed by 4 bases and 2 bases, with 2 bases remaining between them. The CDR3 length is 11 residues. Germline lookup yields CDR1 SNHLY and CDR2 FYNNEI. The CDR3 DNA sequence: TGTGCCAGCAGTGCAAACACTGAAGCTTTCTTT. The encoded protein is CASSANTEAFF.